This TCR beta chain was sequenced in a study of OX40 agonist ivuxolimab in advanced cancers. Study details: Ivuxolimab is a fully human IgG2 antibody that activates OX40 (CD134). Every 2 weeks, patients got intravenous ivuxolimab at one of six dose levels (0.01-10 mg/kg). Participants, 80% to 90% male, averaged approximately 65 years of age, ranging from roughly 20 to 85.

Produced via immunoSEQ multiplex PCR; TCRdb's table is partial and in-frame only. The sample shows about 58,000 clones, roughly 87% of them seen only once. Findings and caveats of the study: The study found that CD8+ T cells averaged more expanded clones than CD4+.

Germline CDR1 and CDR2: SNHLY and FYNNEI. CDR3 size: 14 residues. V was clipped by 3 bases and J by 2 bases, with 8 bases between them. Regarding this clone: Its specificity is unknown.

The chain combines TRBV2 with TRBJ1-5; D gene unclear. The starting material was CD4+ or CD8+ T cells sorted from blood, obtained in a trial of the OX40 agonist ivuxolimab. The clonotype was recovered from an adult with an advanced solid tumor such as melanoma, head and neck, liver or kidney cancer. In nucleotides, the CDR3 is TGTGCCAGCAGTGAGGAGGGAGGCAATCAGCCCCAGCATTTT. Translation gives CASSEEGGNQPQHF.